Detailed here is one T cell receptor (beta chain). Its antigen is currently unknown. Trimming pared 8 bases from V and 6 bases from J, leaving 16 bases between. This CDR3 has 13 amino acids. Per the germline V gene, CDR1 is MGHRA and CDR2 is YSYEKL. The data stem from a study of beta chain features in type 1 diabetes. Overall study results and limits: The study found moderately but significantly shorter TCRB CDR3s in all four CD4+ subsets of Type 1 diabetes patients.

Expressed TCRB transcripts were sequenced because the entire RNA isolate underwent reverse transcription. This table comes from immunoSEQ multiplex PCR, and its TCRdb copy is limited to in-frame clones, with some not included. The profile shows some 700,000 clones, roughly 13% of them singletons. This clonotype originated in a man aged 18 to 29 with type 1 diabetes. The chain is built from TRBV4-1 and TRBJ1-1, with D hard to call. The sample comprised naive CD4+ T cells from blood. The CDR3: CASRTTPTAEAFF. The CDR3 DNA reads TGCGCCAGCCGAACGACACCAACGGCTGAAGCTTTCTTT.